This TCR beta chain was identified in a study of OX40 agonist ivuxolimab in advanced cancers. Study details: The patients received agonistic anti-OX40 (CD134) antibody ivuxolimab. Anti-PD-1, anti-PD-L1 or anti-CTLA-4 therapy given earlier was allowed, and approximately 43% had some. Study findings and constraints: Low clonal expansion, among the lowest seen, marked partial responders at 0.1-3.0 mg/kg.

Repertoires were generated with immunoSEQ multiplex PCR, while TCRdb's copy carries only in-frame clones and drops some. The sample holds approximately 76,000 clones, about nine tenths seen once. Researchers took blood at baseline, on cycle 4 day 1, and on cycle 7 day 1. Notes on this clone: Its antigen is still unknown.

Germline-derived CDR1 and CDR2 are KGHSH and LQKENI. Trimming stripped 1 base from V and 8 bases from J, with 14 bases between. CDR3 length equals 15 residues. This clonotype was obtained from an adult with an advanced solid tumor such as melanoma, head and neck, liver or kidney cancer. The gene calls are TRBV18 and TRBJ1-4; D may be TRBD1 (5 bases). The source material was CD4+ or CD8+ T cells sorted from blood, sampled in a trial of the OX40 agonist ivuxolimab. The CDR3 DNA reads TGTGCCAGCTCACCACGGTCAGGGTATGGAGAAAAACTGTTTTTT. As protein: CASSPRSGYGEKLFF.